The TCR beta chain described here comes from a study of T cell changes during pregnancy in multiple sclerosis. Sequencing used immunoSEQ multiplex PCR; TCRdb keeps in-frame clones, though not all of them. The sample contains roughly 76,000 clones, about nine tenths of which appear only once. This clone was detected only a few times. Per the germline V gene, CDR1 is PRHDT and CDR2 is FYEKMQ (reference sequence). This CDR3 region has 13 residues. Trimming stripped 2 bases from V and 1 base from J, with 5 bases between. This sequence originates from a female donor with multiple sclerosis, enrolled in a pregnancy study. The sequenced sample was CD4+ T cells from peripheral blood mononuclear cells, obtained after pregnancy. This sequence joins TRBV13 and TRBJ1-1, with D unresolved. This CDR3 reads CASSLKQNTEAFF. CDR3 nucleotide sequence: TGTGCCAGCAGCTTAAAACAGAACACTGAAGCTTTCTTT.